This T cell receptor (beta chain) was identified in a study of blood T cell repertoires in COVID-19. Study context: The United States, Italy and Spain provided the acute and convalescent COVID-19 samples. Sources were T cells, B-cell-depleted T cells, or PBMCs; the material itself was cDNA or gDNA.

The CDR3 contains 12 residues. Trimming removed 4 bases from V and 5 bases from J, with 10 bases in between. Germline V CDR1 and CDR2: SGHRS, YFSETQ. The authors' processing: It was from reference gene primer amplification that nucleated cell counts were estimated. Profiling relied on immunoSEQ multiplex PCR, and the TCRdb table lists in-frame clones only, not all of them. V and J calls and clone size are given by that table; D and trimming were obtained from the DNA. This table holds 70,000 or so clones, over 70% found once. Sequencing used peripheral blood. The origin of this receptor is a man aged 70 or older with acute or convalescent COVID-19. V and J are TRBV5-1 and TRBJ2-7; tentatively, D is TRBD1 (6 bases). The CDR3 DNA follows: TGCGCCAGCAGCCTACAGGGAAACGAGCAGTACTTC. Residues: CASSLQGNEQYF.